Each of the 18 T cell receptor beta chains below was sequenced from the same sample in a study of shared clonotypes between healthy human individuals. Sequenced by immunoSEQ multiplex PCR; TCRdb stores in-frame clones only, minus some. The sample shows some 530,000 clones, roughly 80% of them seen only once. Sequenced input: PBMCs. These receptors were collected from a middle-aged woman in good health. Some clones in this sample may be carry-over from other donors' samples.

In this sample, this clone turned up a few times. The chain recombines TRBV27 with TRBJ2-4; 9 nucleotides agree with TRBD1. The CDR3 runs to 13 residues. V was pared by 5 bases and J by 16 bases, with 12 bases of the junction left unmatched. Germline V lookup: CDR1 MNHEY, CDR2 SMNVEV (reference sequence). The CDR3 sequence: CASSPREGDREYF. CDR3 DNA: TGTGCCAGCAGTCCGCGAGAGGGGGACAGGGAATACTTC.

This chain joins TRBV18 and TRBJ1-2; a possible D gene is TRBD1 (6 bases). V was cut by 2 bases and J by 3 bases, with 13 bases left in between. This CDR3 is built from 15 residues. Germline CDR1 is KGHSH and CDR2 is LQKENI. CDR3 coding DNA: TGTGCCAGCTCACCATCGGCAGGGGATCACTATGGCTACACCTTC. Encoded protein: CASSPSAGDHYGYTF.

The V call is TRBV5-4, the J call TRBJ1-3, with D possibly being TRBD1 (5 bases). Trimming stripped 4 bases from V and 1 base from J, with 12 bases between. This CDR3 has 15 amino acids. From germline, CDR1 is SGHNT and CDR2 YYREEE (reference sequence). The CDR3 loop is CASSLGTPSGNTIYF. DNA of the CDR3: TGTGCCAGCAGCCTCGGGACCCCGTCTGGAAACACCATATATTTT.

This clone has more than one count but fewer than ten. With a far larger clone one base away, a read error is the likely cause. This chain connects TRBV25-1 to TRBJ1-1; no clear D gene. Germline V gives CDR1 MGHDK, CDR2 SYGVNS. Trimming took off 0 bases at V and 1 base at J, with 15 bases between the two ends. The CDR3 covers 17 residues. The CDR3 loop reads CASSEYATGQWNTEAFF. The CDR3 bases are TGTGCCAGCAGTGAATATGCGACTGGGCAGTGGAACACTGAAGCTTTCTTT.

This clone was seen a handful of times. Only one base separates this from a far larger clonotype, so it likely reflects a read error. The chain links TRBV28 to TRBJ1-2, with TRBD1 matching 8 bases. CDR3 length: 15 residues. Germline values: CDR1 MDHEN, CDR2 SYDVKM. V was clipped by 5 bases and J by 6 bases; unmatched bases: 11. The CDR3 nucleotides are TGTGCCAGCAGTAAGAACAGACAGGGGACCAATGGCTACACCTTC. Translated: CASSKNRQGTNGYTF.

On this clone itself: A far larger clone differs by one base, so this is likely a read error. The genes are TRBV11-3 and TRBJ2-3, with no clear D. Trimming took off 5 bases at V and 0 bases at J, with 9 bases between the two ends. Germline CDR1 reads SGHNT; CDR2 reads YENEEA. CDR3 size: 14 residues. In DNA form, the CDR3 reads TGTGCCAGCAGCACCCGGAGAAGCACAGATACGCAGTATTTT. Translation: CASSTRRSTDTQYF.

With respect to this clone: At the DNA level, this CDR3 is encoded by other sequences in the same sample as well. The gene calls are TRBV6-5 and TRBJ2-7; 9 bases fit TRBD2. The trim removed 2 bases at V and 3 bases at J, leaving 2 bases unmatched. Germline V CDR1 and CDR2: MNHEY, SVGAGI. There are 14 residues in the CDR3. CDR3 in amino acids: CASSYGRGGYEQYF. The CDR3 coding sequence is TGTGCCAGCAGTTACGGGCGGGGGGGCTACGAGCAGTACTTC.

A note on this clone: A much larger clone sits a single nucleotide away, making a read error possible. J is TRBJ2-5 and V is TRBV11-2; D possibly uses TRBD1 or TRBD2 (5 bases each). Germline V gene data show CDR1 as SGHAT and CDR2 as FQNNGV. This CDR3 has 16 amino acids. V dropped 5 bases and J dropped 3 bases, with 19 bases sitting between them. CDR3 protein: CASSHVGWGNKETQYF. CDR3 coding DNA: TGTGCCAGCAGCCATGTGGGGTGGGGGAATAAAGAGACCCAGTACTTC.

V usage is TRBV6-1 and J usage is TRBJ1-2, with 7 bases that match TRBD1. The CDR3 is made up of 14 amino acids. Germline V gives CDR1 MNHNS, CDR2 SASEGT. The junction had 10 bases not matched to a gene; V was cut back by 4 bases and J by 8 bases. The CDR3: CASSGGQVSKGYTF. The DNA for the CDR3 is TGTGCCAGCAGTGGAGGACAGGTCTCTAAGGGCTACACCTTC.

V and J are TRBV29-1 and TRBJ2-1; 10 bases are a match to TRBD2. From germline, CDR1 is SQVTM and CDR2 ANQGSEA. This CDR3 is 15 amino acids long. Trimming cost V 8 bases and J 0 bases; bases outside gene matches: 7. CDR3 residues: CSTWTSGSSYNEQFF. The DNA for the CDR3 is TGCAGCACCTGGACTAGCGGAAGCTCCTACAATGAGCAGTTCTTC.

The V gene is TRBV27, the J gene TRBJ1-4; unclear D gene. The CDR3 runs 14 residues. Germline-derived CDR1 and CDR2 are MNHEY and SMNVEV (reference sequence). Trimming took 5 bases from V and 4 from J, leaving 11 bases between them. CDR3 sequence: CASSPLAVNEKLFF. DNA of the CDR3: TGTGCCAGCAGTCCTCTGGCGGTTAATGAAAAACTGTTTTTT.

This chain's CDR3 is CASSLWDPTGMNEKLFF. Written as DNA, the CDR3 is TGTGCCAGCAGTTTATGGGACCCGACAGGGATGAATGAAAAACTGTTTTTT. The chain is built from TRBV27 and TRBJ1-4; 7 bases are a match to TRBD1. After removal of 1 base from V and 5 bases from J, the junction contained 10 bases not matched to a gene. The germline V gene has CDR1 MNHEY and CDR2 SMNVEV (reference sequence). The CDR3 has 17 amino acids.

This sequence joins TRBV2 and TRBJ1-2, with D perhaps matching TRBD1 (5 bases). Germline values: CDR1 SNHLY, CDR2 FYNNEI. The germline V and J ends were trimmed by 5 bases and 5 bases, with 15 bases remaining between them. This CDR3 has 14 residues. For the CDR3, the DNA is TGTGCCAGCAGTTCCAGACAGACATCTTATGGCTACACCTTC. Translation gives CASSSRQTSYGYTF.

The chain carries TRBV5-8 and TRBJ2-5; D remains ambiguous. CDR1 SGHTS and CDR2 YDEGEE come from the germline V gene. This CDR3 has 15 residues. V lost 0 bases and J lost 5, with 14 bases in between. The DNA of the CDR3 is TGTGCCAGCAGCTTGGGCACGAGCCGGTGGGAGACCCAGTACTTC. This codes for CASSLGTSRWETQYF.

The rearrangement joins TRBV6-1 to TRBJ2-3; possible D gene TRBD1, 5 bases. The CDR3 runs to 15 residues. Looked up from germline, CDR1 is MNHNS and CDR2 is SASEGT. V shed 5 bases and J shed 1 base, with 13 bases lying between them. The CDR3 DNA is TGTGCCAGCAGTCCCCCGACAGACGGCACAGATACGCAGTATTTT. This codes for CASSPPTDGTDTQYF.

Turning to this clone: At one end, the junction sequence differs from germline, possibly due to a read error. CDR3: CASYSGGTDAQYF. The DNA for the CDR3 is TGTGCCAGCTACTCTGGCGGCACAGATGCGCAGTATTTT. V and J are TRBV27 and TRBJ2-3; D gene ambiguous. The CDR3 spans 13 residues. The germline V gene has CDR1 MNHEY and CDR2 SMNVEV (reference sequence).

V gene TRBV28 combines with J gene TRBJ1-2; 9 positions agree with TRBD1. Germline CDR1 MDHEN, CDR2 SYDVKM. This CDR3 is built from 16 residues. Trimming removed 8 bases from V and 6 bases from J; junction bases left unmatched: 16. DNA of the CDR3: TGTGCCAGCCTCTCTAGTAGGACAGGGGAATGGAATGGCTACACCTTC. Protein: CASLSSRTGEWNGYTF.

The J gene is TRBJ2-1, the V gene TRBV9; the D is unclear. Per the germline V gene, CDR1 is SGDLS and CDR2 is YYNGEE. The germline V and J ends were trimmed by 0 bases and 3 bases, with 4 bases remaining between them. CDR3 length: 13 residues. CDR3 protein: CASSVESYNEQFF. In nucleotides, the CDR3 is TGTGCCAGCAGCGTAGAGAGCTACAATGAGCAGTTCTTC.